This TCR beta chain was identified during a study of CXCR3-negative and CXCR3-positive naive CD8 T cells. Overall study context: Overall TRB read output was about 140 million, and each library contained about 1.5 +/- 0.3 million reads.

The CDR3 runs 14 residues. Per germline, CDR1 SGHRS and CDR2 YFSETQ. With UMI labels, 5' RACE was used to prepare the TRB cDNA libraries. Reprocessing the 5' RACE reads, TCRdb reports a single entry for every CDR3 protein and omits DNA. This sample's clone table lists tens of thousands of distinct CDR3 sequences. The sequenced sample consisted of memory CD8+ T cells from blood. The chain carries TRBV5-1 and TRBJ2-1. This sequence originates from a human donor in good health. Some clones in this sample may be carry-over from other donors' samples. The CDR3 loop is CASSLEGFYNEQFF.